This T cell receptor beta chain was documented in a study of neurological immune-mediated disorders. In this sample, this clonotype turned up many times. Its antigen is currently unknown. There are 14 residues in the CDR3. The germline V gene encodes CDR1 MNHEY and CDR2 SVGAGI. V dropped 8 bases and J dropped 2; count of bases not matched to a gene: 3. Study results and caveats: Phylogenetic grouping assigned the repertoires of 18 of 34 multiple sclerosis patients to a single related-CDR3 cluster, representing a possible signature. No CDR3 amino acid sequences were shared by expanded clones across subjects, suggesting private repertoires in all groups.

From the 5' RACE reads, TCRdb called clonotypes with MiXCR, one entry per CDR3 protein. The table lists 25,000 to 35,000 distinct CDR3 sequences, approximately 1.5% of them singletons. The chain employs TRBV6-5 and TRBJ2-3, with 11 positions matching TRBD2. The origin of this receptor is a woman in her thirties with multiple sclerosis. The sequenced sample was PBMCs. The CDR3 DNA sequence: TGTGCCAGCCGACTAGCGGGGTCCACAGATACGCAGTATTTT. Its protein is CASRLAGSTDTQYF.